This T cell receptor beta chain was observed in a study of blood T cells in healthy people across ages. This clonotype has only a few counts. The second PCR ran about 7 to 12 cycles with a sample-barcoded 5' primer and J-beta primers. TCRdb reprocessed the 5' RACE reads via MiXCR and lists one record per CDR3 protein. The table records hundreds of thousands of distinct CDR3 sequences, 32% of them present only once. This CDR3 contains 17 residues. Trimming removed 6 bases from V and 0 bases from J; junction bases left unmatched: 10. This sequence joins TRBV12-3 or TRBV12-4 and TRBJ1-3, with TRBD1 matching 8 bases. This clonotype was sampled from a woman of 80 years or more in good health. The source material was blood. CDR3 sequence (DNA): TGTGCCAGCAGACTCCAGGGGGCAGGGGCCTCTGGAAACACCATATATTTT. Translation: CASRLQGAGASGNTIYF.